The 25 T cell receptor beta chains reported below all come from one sample, sequenced in a study of memory CD4+ T cells and cytomegalovirus serostatus. The assay was immunoSEQ multiplex PCR, and TCRdb's table has in-frame clones only and misses some. Here the sample spans about 27,000 clones, more than 70% being singletons. The sort gate was single viable CD3+CD4+CD8-CD45RO+ cells for memory CD4+ T cells. Material for sequencing was memory CD4+ T cells from blood. Receptors were obtained from an adult in good health and CMV-seronegative.

The chain recombines TRBV7-9 with TRBJ1-1; D not resolved. This CDR3 is 13 amino acids long. Germline values: CDR1 SEHNR, CDR2 FQNEAQ (reference sequence). The ends were cut back, 3 bases at V and 5 bases at J, with 10 bases in the middle. The CDR3 DNA sequence: TGTGCCAGCAGCTTTTCGGTTGAAACTGAAGCTTTCTTT. It codes for CASSFSVETEAFF.

A note on this clone: The sample holds other DNA sequences that translate to the same CDR3. The V and J genes are TRBV10-3 and TRBJ1-1; D possibly corresponds to TRBD1 (5 bases). CDR3 size: 13 residues. Germline V CDR1 and CDR2: ENHRY, SYGVKD. Trimming removed 1 base at V and 4 bases at J, with 7 bases between. CDR3 region: CAISELGGTEAFF. In DNA, the CDR3 is TGTGCCATCAGTGAGTTGGGGGGCACTGAAGCTTTCTTT.

The sample holds a few counts of this clone. The chain links TRBV6-1 to TRBJ1-6; D might be TRBD1 (6 bases). The germline V gene encodes CDR1 MNHNS and CDR2 SASEGT. The CDR3 runs 13 residues. V gave up 7 bases and J gave up 6 bases, with 10 bases separating them. Written as DNA, the CDR3 is TGTGCCAGCATGGACAGCTCTAATTCACCCCTCCACTTT. It is translated as CASMDSSNSPLHF.

This clone has a single count. V is TRBV13 and J is TRBJ1-6, with TRBD1 identical over 7 bases. The CDR3 consists of 15 residues. Losses at the gene ends were 0 bases for V and 7 bases for J; bases not matched to a gene: 3. Germline V gives CDR1 PRHDT, CDR2 FYEKMQ (reference sequence). This CDR3 is CASSLGGQPNSPLHF. The CDR3 bases are TGTGCCAGCAGCTTAGGGGGACAGCCGAATTCACCCCTCCACTTT.

This rearrangement joins TRBV15 to TRBJ1-2, with 9 bases matching TRBD1. Trimming cost V 1 base and J 2 bases; bases outside gene matches: 8. The length of the CDR3 is 17 residues. The germline CDR1 and CDR2 sequences are LNHNV and YYDKDF (reference sequence). The CDR3 region has the DNA TGTGCCACCAGCAGAGGAATTGCCGGGACAGGGAACTATGGCTACACCTTC. This gives the protein CATSRGIAGTGNYGYTF.

This chain links TRBV7-2 with TRBJ2-7, with D possibly called TRBD1 or TRBD2 (6 bases each). CDR1 is SGHTA and CDR2 is FQGNSA in the germline V gene. The CDR3 covers 13 residues. Trimming shortened V by 3 bases and J by 6 bases, and 12 bases separated the two germline ends. Here the CDR3 reads CASSFAGGTEQYF. For the CDR3, the DNA is TGTGCCAGCAGCTTTGCCGGGGGCACCGAGCAGTACTTC.

This clone has a handful of counts. The chain couples TRBV12-2 to TRBJ2-7; the table's D call, TRBD1, was not checked against the DNA. TRBV12-2 is reported as a pseudogene. The CDR3 spans 16 residues. The CDR3 DNA sequence: TGTGCAAGTCGCCACTACGACAGGGGGGGCTCCTACGAGCAGTACTTC. This encodes CASRHYDRGGSYEQYF.

The genes are TRBV4-2 and TRBJ2-2; 7 bases agree with TRBD2. This CDR3 has 18 residues. V was pared by 4 bases and J by 1 base, with 12 bases of the junction left unmatched. Germline CDR1 is LGHNA and CDR2 is YNFKEQ. CDR3: CASSLSLVSGLNTGELFF. For the CDR3, the DNA is TGTGCCAGCAGCCTTAGTCTTGTTAGCGGGTTGAACACCGGGGAGCTGTTTTTT.

This chain connects TRBV5-1 to TRBJ2-1, with D possibly matching TRBD1 (5 bases). The CDR3 runs to 13 residues. With 5 bases removed from V and 5 bases from J, the gap between germline ends came to 11 bases. The germline V gene encodes CDR1 SGHRS and CDR2 YFSETQ. In nucleotides, the CDR3 is TGCGCCAGCAGTACAACGACAGACAATGAGCAGTTCTTC. This translates into CASSTTTDNEQFF.

This clone was picked up a small number of times. This sequence joins TRBV19 and TRBJ1-2; D gene unclear. Between the trimmed V and J ends, which lost 5 bases and 4 bases, there was a span of 17 bases. In germline, CDR1 is LNHDA, CDR2 SQIVND (reference sequence). The CDR3 runs 15 residues. CDR3 DNA: TGTGCCAGTAGTTCTGGACCGGGAGGCCCCTATGGCTACACCTTC. Translation gives CASSSGPGGPYGYTF.

This chain links TRBV20-1 with TRBJ1-1; D unclear. The CDR3 has 11 residues. Germline CDR1 and CDR2: DFQATT and SNEGSKA (reference sequence). The V and J ends lost 0 bases and 6 bases respectively, with 5 bases between them. This chain's CDR3 is CSARDPPEAFF. CDR3 bases: TGCAGTGCTAGAGATCCCCCTGAAGCTTTCTTT.

This sequence joins TRBV5-4 and TRBJ1-1; 12 bases are shared with TRBD1. Germline assignment: CDR1 SGHNT and CDR2 YYREEE (reference sequence). CDR3 length: 14 amino acids. The V and J ends lost 3 bases and 4 bases, in that order; junction bases with no gene match: 1. CDR3 protein: CASSSGQGATEAFF. The CDR3 DNA follows: TGTGCCAGCAGCTCGGGACAGGGGGCCACTGAAGCTTTCTTT. The whole variable domain, remainder taken from reference TRBV5-4 and TRBJ1-1, is ETGVTQSPTHLIKTRGQQVTLRCSSQSGHNTVSWYQQALGQGPQFIFQYYREEENGRGNFPPRFSGLQFPNYSSELNVNALELDDSALYLCASSSGQGATEAFFGQGTRLTVV.

The rearrangement links TRBV9 to TRBJ1-1; a possible D gene is TRBD1 (6 bases). The CDR3 length is 14 residues. Germline CDR1 is SGDLS and CDR2 is YYNGEE. V was shortened by 3 bases and J by 4 bases, with 13 bases between the two germline ends. Here the CDR3 reads CASSGTGLGTEAFF. CDR3 coding DNA: TGTGCCAGCAGCGGAACAGGGTTAGGCACTGAAGCTTTCTTT.

In DNA form, the CDR3 reads TGTGCCAGCAGCACCGGGACTAGCGGCACCGGGGAGCTGTTTTTT. This gives the protein CASSTGTSGTGELFF. V and J are TRBV11-2 and TRBJ2-2; 11 bases line up with TRBD2. CDR1 SGHAT and CDR2 FQNNGV come from the germline V gene. The junction had 3 bases not matched to a gene; V was cut back by 5 bases and J by 4 bases. The CDR3 spans 15 residues.

The genes are TRBV10-2 and TRBJ1-2, with D unresolved. V dropped 4 bases and J dropped 1 base, with 7 bases sitting between them. Looked up from germline, CDR1 is WSHSY and CDR2 is SAAADI. This CDR3 spans 13 amino acids. The CDR3 DNA reads TGCGCCAGCAGTGGTACAGATAACTATGGCTACACCTTC. Its protein is CASSGTDNYGYTF.

The chain recombines TRBV10-1 with TRBJ1-1, with D maybe TRBD1 (5 bases). Trimming shortened V by 5 bases and J by 3 bases, and 10 bases separated the two germline ends. There are 13 residues in the CDR3. Germline loops: CDR1 WNHNN, CDR2 SYGVQD (reference sequence). The CDR3 spells CASSLGLDTEAFF. Written as DNA, the CDR3 is TGCGCCAGCAGTTTGGGGCTCGACACTGAAGCTTTCTTT.

The V and J genes are TRBV10-1 and TRBJ1-6; 7 bases are shared with TRBD1. The CDR3 totals 14 residues. Trimming removed 4 bases from V and 5 bases from J; junction bases left unmatched: 2. Germline V lookup: CDR1 WNHNN, CDR2 SYGVQD (reference sequence). CDR3 amino acids: CASSAGQNNSPLHF. CDR3 coding DNA: TGCGCCAGCAGTGCGGGACAGAATAATTCACCCCTCCACTTT.

This clone occurred once. The chain is built from TRBV6-6 and TRBJ2-5; D possibly matches TRBD1 or TRBD2 (6 bases each). CDR1 and CDR2 from the germline V gene are MNHNY and SVGAGI (reference sequence). CDR3 length: 13 residues. V dropped 8 bases and J dropped 1 base, with 11 bases sitting between them. The CDR3 protein is CASLPGAQETQYF. The CDR3 nucleotides are TGTGCCAGCTTACCGGGGGCCCAAGAGACCCAGTACTTC.

This chain uses TRBV6-6 with TRBJ1-2, with D possibly TRBD1 on 5 matching bases. The germline CDR1 and CDR2 sequences are MNHNY and SVGAGI (reference sequence). This CDR3 region has 15 residues. Trimming cost V 0 bases and J 3 bases, with 11 bases left between them. CDR3 in DNA: TGTGCCAGCAGTTACTCGACTGTGGGGGACTATGGCTACACCTTC. It specifies CASSYSTVGDYGYTF.

The chain recombines TRBV6-4 with TRBJ1-6, with 7 bases fitting TRBD1. V was clipped by 5 bases and J by 0 bases; unmatched bases: 13. This CDR3 contains 19 residues. Looked up from germline, CDR1 is MRHNA and CDR2 is SNTAGT. CDR3 DNA sequence: TGTGCCAGCAGTATTCCGGGACAGAGAGAGAGCTCCTATAATTCACCCCTCCACTTT. Amino acid sequence: CASSIPGQRESSYNSPLHF.

The gene calls are TRBV4-2 and TRBJ1-5; D is possibly TRBD1 (6 bases). Germline loops: CDR1 LGHNA, CDR2 YNFKEQ. Trimming stripped 2 bases from V and 3 bases from J, with 11 bases between. The CDR3 has 15 residues. As DNA, the CDR3 is TGTGCCAGCAGCCAAATAGACAGGCCCAATCAGCCCCAGCATTTT. Amino acid sequence: CASSQIDRPNQPQHF.

The rearrangement links TRBV27 to TRBJ1-2; the match to TRBD1 covers 7 bases. Germline-derived CDR1 and CDR2 are MNHEY and SMNVEV (reference sequence). Trimming took 4 bases from V and 1 from J; bases not matched to a gene: 6. The CDR3 loop spans 15 amino acids. The CDR3 DNA is TGTGCCAGCAGTTCTACGGGGACAGTTAACTATGGCTACACCTTC. Translated: CASSSTGTVNYGYTF.

This clone was seen just once. V usage is TRBV29-1 and J usage is TRBJ1-1; TRBD1 is a possible D gene (5 bases). Germline V gene data show CDR1 as SQVTM and CDR2 as ANQGSEA. V lost 6 bases and J lost 3, with 5 bases in between. The CDR3 has 10 residues. The CDR3 bases are TGCAGCGTGGGGGACACTGAAGCTTTCTTT. Translating it yields CSVGDTEAFF.

This clone was detected only a few times. This chain joins TRBV30 and TRBJ1-1; 7 nucleotides align to TRBD1. The CDR3 has 14 residues. CDR1 and CDR2 from the germline V gene are GTSNPN and SVGIG (reference sequence). V was pared by 5 bases and J by 1 base, with 7 bases of the junction left unmatched. CDR3: CAWSTGQENTEAFF. In DNA form, the CDR3 reads TGTGCCTGGTCCACAGGACAGGAGAACACTGAAGCTTTCTTT. The full variable domain, in which reference TRBV30 and TRBJ1-1 provide the parts outside the CDR3, is SQTIHQWPATLVQPVGSPLSLECTVEGTSNPNLYWYRQAAGRGLQLLFYSVGIGQISSEVPQNLSASRPQDRQFILSSKKLLLSDSGFYLCAWSTGQENTEAFFGQGTRLTVV.

The rearrangement joins TRBV6-1 to TRBJ2-3, with D hard to call. CDR3 size: 13 residues. The germline V gene has CDR1 MNHNS and CDR2 SASEGT. The V gene lost 4 bases and the J gene lost 2 bases, with 7 bases spanning the gap. DNA of the CDR3: TGTGCCAGCAGTGCGACCTACACAGATACGCAGTATTTT. Protein sequence: CASSATYTDTQYF.